Below, 10 T cell receptor beta chains from the same sample are listed, as sequenced in a study of regulatory T cells in long-lasting Graves disease. The TCR beta library used iRepertoire HTBI primers with Arm-PCR amplification of CDR3. A single record per CDR3 protein comes from TCRdb applying MiXCR to the multiplex PCR reads. The sample lists approximately 470,000 distinct CDR3 sequences, around 20% occurring once. Time point given: persistent/refractory GD, antithyroid drugs over 5 years with positive TRAb. The TCR library used RNA extracted from PBMCs. Sequences were derived from peripheral blood mononuclear cells (PBMCs), sampled when the disease was refractory, from a patient treated with antithyroid drugs. The receptors were gathered from a female donor with Graves disease.

This clonotype showed up many times. The rearrangement joins TRBV9 to TRBJ2-7; 8 bases are a match to TRBD1. V shed 0 bases, J shed 5 bases, and the junction held 7 bases outside the gene matches. Germline CDR1 is SGDLS and CDR2 is YYNGEE. CDR3 length: 15 amino acids. The CDR3 protein is CASSVEGQGGHEQYF. CDR3 sequence (DNA): TGTGCCAGCAGCGTAGAAGGACAGGGCGGCCACGAGCAGTACTTC.

V and J are TRBV19 and TRBJ2-1; possibly TRBD2 for D (6 bases). The CDR3 totals 16 residues. The germline CDR1 and CDR2 sequences are LNHDA and SQIVND (reference sequence). V was clipped by 3 bases and J by 3 bases, with 15 bases between them. The CDR3 here is CASSIKSGLSYNEQFF. Here the CDR3 DNA reads TGTGCCAGTAGTATCAAGTCGGGACTCAGCTACAATGAGCAGTTCTTC.

This clonotype was seen a handful of times. The chain carries TRBV7-9 and TRBJ1-2; maybe TRBD1 (5 bases). This CDR3 is built from 16 residues. Trimming removed 1 base from V and 0 bases from J, with 12 bases in between. Germline V gene sequence: CDR1 SEHNR, CDR2 FQNEAQ (reference sequence). CDR3 loop: CASSLDWGSANYGYTF. The DNA of the CDR3 is TGTGCCAGCAGCTTAGATTGGGGCTCAGCTAACTATGGCTACACCTTC.

CDR3 DNA: TGCGCCAGCAGCCAAGTAAGGGGGAGCACTGAAGCTTTCTTT. This sequence encodes CASSQVRGSTEAFF. J is TRBJ1-1 and V is TRBV4-1; TRBD1 might be the D (6 bases). CDR3 length equals 14 residues. V was shortened by 1 base and J by 4 bases, with 10 bases between the two germline ends. The germline gives CDR1 MGHRA, CDR2 YSYEKL.

J is TRBJ1-1 and V is TRBV15; weak D call: TRBD1 (5 bases). From germline, CDR1 is LNHNV and CDR2 YYDKDF (reference sequence). V gave up 1 base and J gave up 1 base, with 13 bases separating them. This CDR3 region has 16 residues. In nucleotides, the CDR3 is TGTGCCACCAGCAGAGTTTGGGGACGGGGGAACACTGAAGCTTTCTTT. The encoded protein is CATSRVWGRGNTEAFF.

This clonotype was seen repeatedly, ten times or more. The chain employs TRBV7-3 and TRBJ2-5; 9 bases are a match to TRBD2. Per germline, CDR1 SGHTA and CDR2 FQGTGA. This CDR3 is 16 amino acids long. Trimming cost V 1 base and J 2 bases; bases outside gene matches: 5. The CDR3 DNA follows: TGTGCCAGCAGCTTAAGGGGCCTAGCGGGACAAGAGACCCAGTACTTC. Translation gives CASSLRGLAGQETQYF.

This clonotype has a count of ten or more. V and J are TRBV6-1 and TRBJ2-5; D possibly uses TRBD1 or TRBD2 (5 bases each). This CDR3 has 13 residues. The germline V gene encodes CDR1 MNHNS and CDR2 SASEGT. V was clipped by 8 bases and J by 5 bases, with 15 bases between them. CDR3 DNA sequence: TGTGCCAGCTCACCACGGGACCCCGAGACCCAGTACTTC. Translation gives CASSPRDPETQYF.

The chain carries TRBV6-5 and TRBJ1-2, with a tentative D call TRBD1 (6 bases). Germline CDR1 MNHEY, CDR2 SVGAGI. The V end was cut by 0 bases, the J end by 3 bases, with 8 bases between. CDR3 length: 14 amino acids. The CDR3 DNA is TGTGCCAGCAGTTACTCGTCAGGGGACTATGGCTACACCTTC. Its translation is CASSYSSGDYGYTF.

There are many counts of this clonotype. The J gene is TRBJ2-5, the V gene TRBV28; D not resolved. V lost 3 bases and J lost 1, with 6 bases in between. Germline loops: CDR1 MDHEN, CDR2 SYDVKM. This CDR3 has 13 residues. Written as DNA, the CDR3 is TGTGCCAGCAGTTTCAACTTCCAAGAGACCCAGTACTTC. Protein: CASSFNFQETQYF.

V and J are TRBV7-3 and TRBJ2-2; tentative D call: TRBD2 (5 bases). Germline V gives CDR1 SGHTA, CDR2 FQGTGA. The V end was cut by 5 bases, the J end by 5 bases, with 12 bases between. The CDR3 is 14 amino acids. The CDR3 protein is CASSRTLSTGELFF. For the CDR3, the DNA is TGTGCCAGCAGCCGGACTCTCAGTACCGGGGAGCTGTTTTTT.